Reported below is one TCR beta chain. This record comes from a study of shared clonotypes between healthy human individuals. V was pared by 4 bases and J by 6 bases, with 24 bases between. The CDR3 runs 17 residues. Germline CDR1 reads SEHNR; CDR2 reads FQNEAQ (reference sequence). Selected positively for CCR7 and CD45RO-negative, naive CD8 cells excluded terminally differentiated effector memory CD45RA+ cells. Sequencing was performed with immunoSEQ multiplex PCR; in TCRdb, only in-frame clones are kept and a portion is missing. The table includes nearly 2 million clones, approximately 94% detected once.

The TCR originated in a man aged 18-30 years in good health. V is TRBV7-9 and J is TRBJ1-2, with D perhaps matching TRBD1 (6 bases). Input material: naive CD8+ T cells sorted from blood. The CDR3 bases are TGTGCCAGCAGCTCATTCCCGTCCGAACAGGGCCATCATGGCTACACCTTC. Translating gives CASSSFPSEQGHHGYTF.